These 19 T cell receptor beta chains share one sample of origin, sequenced in a study of patients and donors after allogeneic stem cell transplantation. TCRdb redid the calling of the RT-PCR reads with MiXCR, one entry per CDR3 protein. The data contain roughly 200,000 distinct CDR3 sequences, around 41% of them singletons. What was sequenced was blood, either unsorted or a sorted T cell fraction (not recorded which). These receptors were collected from a human donor who was either an allogeneic HSCT recipient or a stem cell or donor lymphocyte infusion donor (not recorded which). It is not recorded whose cells these are; they may come from a transplant donor.

The rearrangement uses TRBV7-2 and TRBJ1-4, with TRBD1 as a possible D gene (5 bases). Germline values: CDR1 SGHTA, CDR2 FQGNSA. CDR3 length: 14 amino acids. V gave up 5 bases and J gave up 6 bases, with 13 bases separating them. The CDR3 protein is CASSTRPGDEKLFF. CDR3 bases: TGTGCCAGCAGCACGAGGCCGGGGGATGAAAAACTGTTTTTT. The whole variable domain, filled in from reference TRBV7-2 and TRBJ1-4, reads GAGVSQSPSNKVTEKGKDVELRCDPISGHTALYWYRQSLGQGLEFLIYFQGNSAPDKSGLPSDRFSAERTGGSVSTLTIQRTQQEDSAVYLCASSTRPGDEKLFFGSGTQLSVL.

In this sample, this clonotype turned up once. This CDR3 reads CASTRVGGVNQPQHF. CDR3 sequence (DNA): TGTGCCAGTACAAGGGTAGGAGGGGTCAATCAGCCCCAGCATTTT. V is TRBV19 and J is TRBJ1-5; D perhaps matches TRBD1 (5 bases). CDR1 is LNHDA and CDR2 is SQIVND in the germline V gene (reference sequence). Trimming left V 7 bases short and J 3 bases short, with 16 bases between. There are 15 residues in the CDR3.

In this sample, this clonotype turned up a few times. V and J are TRBV2 and TRBJ1-1; no clear D. This CDR3 has 12 amino acids. Germline V gives CDR1 SNHLY, CDR2 FYNNEI. Trimming removed 1 base from V and 7 bases from J, with 7 bases in between. The CDR3 DNA follows: TGTGCCAGCAGTGAAGGACGGATTGAAGCTTTCTTT. It codes for CASSEGRIEAFF.

The CDR3 DNA is TGTGCCAGCAGCGTCACAGTGAACACCGGGGAGCTGTTTTTT. It yields the protein CASSVTVNTGELFF. The gene calls are TRBV9 and TRBJ2-2; D ambiguous. CDR3 length equals 14 residues. Trimming cost V 2 bases and J 1 base, with 6 bases left between them. Germline V gives CDR1 SGDLS, CDR2 YYNGEE.

The V gene is TRBV5-1, the J gene TRBJ1-1; no definite D call. CDR1 is SGHRS, CDR2 YFSETQ, per germline. Trimming stripped 5 bases from V and 1 base from J, with 9 bases between. The CDR3 length is 13 residues. Written as DNA, the CDR3 is TGCGCCAGCAGGACCAGAGAGAACACTGAAGCTTTCTTT. Protein: CASRTRENTEAFF.

The V gene is TRBV29-1, the J gene TRBJ2-2, with TRBD2 matching over 7 bases. The CDR3 sequence is 13 residues long. The V and J ends lost 3 bases and 6 bases, in that order; junction bases with no gene match: 4. The germline V gene encodes CDR1 SQVTM and CDR2 ANQGSEA. The CDR3 region is CSVDASGAGELFF. The CDR3 DNA sequence: TGCAGCGTTGATGCGAGCGGGGCCGGGGAGCTGTTTTTT.

The rearrangement uses TRBV6-5 and TRBJ1-1; unclear D gene. The CDR3 runs to 13 residues. Germline V gene sequence: CDR1 MNHEY, CDR2 SVGAGI. The ends were cut back, 4 bases at V and 1 base at J, with 7 bases in the middle. The CDR3: CASSSIGNTEAFF. The CDR3 DNA sequence: TGTGCCAGCAGTTCGATTGGGAACACTGAAGCTTTCTTT.

This rearrangement joins TRBV20-1 to TRBJ2-4, with D possibly matching TRBD1 (5 bases). Trimming shortened V by 4 bases and J by 0 bases, and 7 bases separated the two germline ends. The CDR3 totals 13 residues. Per germline, CDR1 DFQATT and CDR2 SNEGSKA (reference sequence). This CDR3 reads CSAKGVAKNIQYF. The CDR3 DNA sequence: TGCAGTGCTAAAGGGGTAGCCAAAAACATTCAGTACTTC.

The CDR3 loop is CASARSLYYGYTF. CDR3 nucleotides: TGCGCCAGCGCTCGTTCTCTCTACTATGGCTACACCTTC. The genes are TRBV5-1 and TRBJ1-2; D uncertain. Germline CDR1 and CDR2: SGHRS and YFSETQ. The length of the CDR3 is 13 residues. Trimming pared 7 bases from V and 3 bases from J, leaving 13 bases between.

This rearrangement joins TRBV7-2 to TRBJ2-3; D is ambiguous. The V gene lost 4 bases and the J gene lost 4 bases, with 15 bases spanning the gap. Germline-derived CDR1 and CDR2 are SGHTA and FQGNSA. The CDR3 has 15 amino acids. This CDR3 is CASSSNSFLADTQYF. CDR3 DNA: TGTGCCAGCAGCTCGAACTCTTTTTTGGCAGATACGCAGTATTTT.

This clonotype was picked up a small number of times. CDR3 sequence (DNA): TGTGCCAGCAGCTTATTCGGTCGTCACCCTTACAATGAGCAGTTCTTC. It specifies CASSLFGRHPYNEQFF. The gene calls are TRBV11-2 and TRBJ2-1; D not resolved. CDR1 is SGHAT and CDR2 is FQNNGV in the germline V gene. V lost 2 bases and J 4 bases, leaving 15 bases between the germline ends. The length of the CDR3 is 16 residues.

As DNA, the CDR3 is TGCGCCAGCAGCTCGGGCGGGGGCGCTTGGGTGAACACTGAAGCTTTCTTT. Residues: CASSSGGGAWVNTEAFF. The V gene is TRBV4-1, the J gene TRBJ1-1; D perhaps matches TRBD1 (6 bases). V was clipped by 5 bases and J by 0 bases, with 19 bases between them. The CDR3 sequence is 17 residues long. Per germline, CDR1 MGHRA and CDR2 YSYEKL.

The chain has TRBV29-1 and TRBJ2-7; D may be TRBD1 or TRBD2 (6 bases each). The germline V gene encodes CDR1 SQVTM and CDR2 ANQGSEA. The CDR3 consists of 14 residues. Deletions cut 2 bases from V and 2 bases from J, with 13 bases between. The CDR3 nucleotides are TGCAGCGTTGAAACAGGGACGGGGGCCTACGAGCAGTACTTC. Its translation: CSVETGTGAYEQYF.

This rearrangement joins TRBV27 to TRBJ1-3; D gene unclear. V gave up 6 bases and J gave up 0 bases, with 12 bases separating them. CDR3 length: 15 amino acids. Per the germline V gene, CDR1 is MNHEY and CDR2 is SMNVEV (reference sequence). The CDR3 sequence is CASSPPGGSGNTIYF. In DNA, the CDR3 is TGTGCCAGCAGCCCGCCGGGTGGCTCTGGAAACACCATATATTTT.

The J gene is TRBJ1-3, the V gene TRBV4-3; 7 bases agree with TRBD1. With V trimmed by 3 bases and J by 10 bases, 12 bases remained unmatched. Germline CDR1 and CDR2: LGHNA and YSLEER. The CDR3 has 15 residues. Here the CDR3 reads CASSHATGASSTIYF. The CDR3 nucleotides are TGCGCCAGCAGCCATGCAACAGGGGCCTCATCGACCATATATTTT.

This rearrangement joins TRBV4-3 to TRBJ2-7; 11 bases match TRBD2. V lost 4 bases and J lost 2; bases outside the gene matches: 7. CDR1 and CDR2 (germline): LGHNA, YSLEER. The CDR3 runs to 16 residues. Written as DNA, the CDR3 is TGCGCCAGCAGCCCAGGGACTAGCGGACCAACCTACGAGCAGTACTTC. It encodes CASSPGTSGPTYEQYF.

This rearrangement joins TRBV28 to TRBJ1-5; maybe TRBD1 (5 bases). Germline V CDR1 and CDR2: MDHEN, SYDVKM. This CDR3 spans 15 amino acids. V lost 2 bases to trimming and J lost 4 bases, with 12 bases between them. CDR3 region: CASSLPGLRNQPQHF. DNA for the CDR3: TGTGCCAGCAGTTTACCAGGGTTGAGAAATCAGCCCCAGCATTTT. The full variable domain, with the rest looked up from reference TRBV28 and TRBJ1-5, is DVKVTQSSRYLVKRTGEKVFLECVQDMDHENMFWYRQDPGLGLRLIYFSYDVKMKEKGDIPEGYSVSREKKERFSLILESASTNQTSMYLCASSLPGLRNQPQHFGDGTRLSIL.

The chain has TRBV12-3 or TRBV12-4 and TRBJ1-2; TRBD1 agrees at 12 bases. Trimming took 3 bases from V and 8 from J; bases not matched to a gene: 4. The CDR3 totals 14 residues. The DNA of the CDR3 is TGTGCCAGCAGTTTGGGACAGGGGGCAGGGGGCTACACCTTC. Translating it yields CASSLGQGAGGYTF.

In this sample, this clonotype turned up a few times. The V gene is TRBV5-1, the J gene TRBJ1-2, with D perhaps TRBD1 (5 bases). The CDR3 contains 15 residues. Germline CDR1 SGHRS, CDR2 YFSETQ. Trimming left V 4 bases short and J 2 bases short, with 15 bases between. The CDR3 DNA sequence: TGCGCCAGCAGCCCCCTAGTCAGGGTCAACTATGGCTACACCTTC. It specifies CASSPLVRVNYGYTF. Together with reference TRBV5-1 and TRBJ1-2, the CDR3 gives the full variable domain: KAGVTQTPRYLIKTRGQQVTLSCSPISGHRSVSWYQQTPGQGLQFLFEYFSETQRNKGNFPGRFSGRQFSNSRSEMNVSTLELGDSALYLCASSPLVRVNYGYTFGSGTRLTVV.